The clone carrying this T cell receptor (beta chain) was seen many times. Antigen: not known. These data are taken from a study of blood T cells in healthy people across ages. Study-wide findings and caveats: The donors' CMV status was not determined, possibly confounding changes in expanded clonotypes.

Peripheral blood samples of around 11 milliliters were drawn from each donor. Per individual sample, total RNA of at least 6 micrograms was extracted. CDR3 length: 14 amino acids. V was pared by 1 base and J by 0 bases, with 7 bases between. Primers used in a second PCR of about 6 to 12 cycles were a sample-barcoded 5' primer and a J-beta primer mix. Each CDR3 protein is one row after TCRdb ran MiXCR on the 5' RACE reads. The data hold hundreds of thousands of distinct CDR3 sequences, with over 20% observed a single time. The specimen was blood. This receptor was identified in a man in his sixties or seventies in good health. The chain joins TRBV12-3 or TRBV12-4 to TRBJ2-7, with D perhaps matching TRBD1 or TRBD2 (5 bases each). CDR3 DNA sequence: TGTGCCAGCAGTTTAGGGGGGTACTCCTACGAGCAGTACTTC. Residues: CASSLGGYSYEQYF.